This T cell receptor beta chain was captured by sequencing in a study of CD8+ T cells in alopecia areata. Study information: Patients in the treated group were given tofacitinib by mouth, 5 to 10 mg twice a day.

Individuals with alopecia areata gave both lesional scalp punch biopsies and peripheral blood for collection. With 2 bases removed from V and 1 base from J, the gap between germline ends came to 18 bases. Germline V gene sequence: CDR1 MNHEY, CDR2 SMNVEV (reference sequence). The CDR3 runs to 19 residues. Study-wide results and limits: Relative to mice, TCR sharing across patients was less clear, a difference possibly HLA-related. Resident alphabeta T-cell populations of normal skin are likewise subject to sequencing in scalp samples.

Note on this clone: The antigen is unknown.

RNA was isolated and reverse transcribed to cDNA, the sequencing template. Profiling relied on immunoSEQ multiplex PCR, and the TCRdb table lists in-frame clones only, not all of them. Found here are about 150,000 clones, around 47% of them singletons; the top ten hold around 7%. Sequencing used CD4+ T cells sorted from blood. This chain joins TRBV27 and TRBJ2-6; D uncertain. The TCR comes from a human donor with alopecia areata. The CDR3 coding sequence is TGTGCCAGCAGTTTAACAGTGGGTACAATCCCATCTGGGGCCAACGTCCTGACTTTC. It codes for CASSLTVGTIPSGANVLTF.